Below, one T cell receptor beta chain is given with its context. The CDR3 covers 16 residues. The germline V gene encodes CDR1 LGHDT and CDR2 YNNKEL (reference sequence). V was shortened by 4 bases and J by 0 bases, with 15 bases between the two germline ends. The data were obtained in a study of blood T cell repertoires in COVID-19. Turning to the study itself: Sites across the United States, Italy and Spain contributed samples from acute and convalescent COVID-19. PBMCs, B-cell-depleted T cells, or T cells provided the cDNA or gDNA that made up the material.

Authors' methods: Amplifying reference gene primers gave estimates of nucleated cell counts. The protocol was immunoSEQ multiplex PCR, while the TCRdb copy is restricted to in-frame clones and leaves out a portion. V and J calls and clone size are as listed in that table; D and trimming were resolved from the DNA. The data hold 200,000 or so clones, with roughly nine tenths observed a single time. Input material: peripheral blood. The TCR sequence derives from a woman aged 70-85 years with acute or convalescent COVID-19. The chain is built from TRBV3-1 (or the pseudogene TRBV3-2) and TRBJ1-1; the D gene is possibly TRBD1 (5 bases). For the CDR3, the DNA is TGTGCCAGCAGCCTGCGACCGACAGCGATGAACACTGAAGCTTTCTTT. Its protein product is CASSLRPTAMNTEAFF.